The rows below give T cell receptor beta chains drawn from one sample of a study of T cell responses to AZD1222 COVID-19 vaccine. The method was immunoSEQ multiplex PCR; TCRdb's version includes in-frame clones alone and lacks a portion of them. This sample yields 60,000 to 75,000 clones, of which 85% are seen a single time; approximately 19% belongs to the top ten. The starting material was peripheral blood, obtained on day 0 of AZD1222 vaccination. These TCRs come from an adult in good health. Each CDR3 is given with its conserved first and last residue. A D gene is named only where the DNA matches it firmly. Only some rows state a clone size, as once, few, many or a class for expanded clones.

abundance: NA
d_gene: TRBD1
v_gene: TRBV19
j_gene: TRBJ1-5
len: 15
CDR3nt: TGTGCCAGTAACCAGGGGGGGGCTTCTAATCAGCCCCAGCATTTT
CDR3aa: CASNQGGASNQPQHF

abundance: few
d_gene: NA
v_gene: TRBV6-2/TRBV6-3
j_gene: TRBJ2-2
len: 12
CDR3nt: TGTGCCAGCAGTTACGGGAGCGGGGAGCTGTTTTTT
CDR3aa: CASSYGSGELFF

abundance: NA
d_gene: NA
v_gene: TRBV6-1
j_gene: TRBJ1-1
len: 12
CDR3nt: TGTGCCAGCAGTGATTCGCGGCAGCGCGCTTTCTTT
CDR3aa: CASSDSRQRAFF

abundance: NA
d_gene: TRBD1
v_gene: TRBV9
j_gene: TRBJ1-2
len: 13
CDR3nt: TGTGCCAGCAGCGGGGACAGGTCCTCTGGCTACACCTTC
CDR3aa: CASSGDRSSGYTF

abundance: NA
d_gene: NA
v_gene: TRBV27
j_gene: TRBJ1-5
len: 14
CDR3nt: TGTGCCAGCAGTTTTCTGCCGGGGTCTCAGCCCCAGCATTTT
CDR3aa: CASSFLPGSQPQHF

abundance: NA
d_gene: NA
v_gene: TRBV28
j_gene: TRBJ1-6
len: 12
CDR3nt: TGTGCCAGCAGTGTCGTAAATTCACCCCTCCACTTT
CDR3aa: CASSVVNSPLHF

abundance: NA
d_gene: TRBD1
v_gene: TRBV30
j_gene: TRBJ1-3
len: 17
CDR3nt: TGTGCCCAGGTGAGGGGGCGCGAAGGTTTAACTGGAAACACCATATATTTT
CDR3aa: CAQVRGREGLTGNTIYF

abundance: NA
d_gene: NA
v_gene: TRBV10-3
j_gene: TRBJ1-5
len: 14
CDR3nt: TGTGCCACTCGTCCCCGGGAGGGCAATCAGCCCCAGCATTTT
CDR3aa: CATRPREGNQPQHF

abundance: NA
d_gene: NA
v_gene: TRBV7-8
j_gene: TRBJ2-5
len: 14
CDR3nt: TGTGCCAGCAGCTTAGTTTTGAGTCCGGAGACCCAGTACTTC
CDR3aa: CASSLVLSPETQYF

abundance: NA
d_gene: NA
v_gene: TRBV5-8
j_gene: TRBJ1-3
len: 13
CDR3nt: TGTGCCAGCAGCTTGTCCCTCGGAAACACCATATATTTT
CDR3aa: CASSLSLGNTIYF

abundance: NA
d_gene: NA
v_gene: TRBV6-6
j_gene: TRBJ1-2
len: 12
CDR3nt: TGTGCCAGCAGTTACTCGGGGGAAGGCTACACCTTC
CDR3aa: CASSYSGEGYTF

abundance: NA
d_gene: NA
v_gene: TRBV5-1
j_gene: TRBJ1-2
len: 15
CDR3nt: TGCGCCAGCAGCTCTGGGTCGGGCCGCATTTATGGCTACACCTTC
CDR3aa: CASSSGSGRIYGYTF

abundance: NA
d_gene: NA
v_gene: TRBV27
j_gene: TRBJ2-3
len: 14
CDR3nt: TGTGCCAGCAGTTTCTTAAGGGGCACAGATACGCAGTATTTT
CDR3aa: CASSFLRGTDTQYF

abundance: NA
d_gene: TRBD1
v_gene: TRBV7-8
j_gene: TRBJ1-2
len: 15
CDR3nt: TGTGCCAGCAGCGTGGGGGATCGGGACAGCTATGGCTACACCTTC
CDR3aa: CASSVGDRDSYGYTF

abundance: NA
d_gene: TRBD2
v_gene: TRBV9
j_gene: TRBJ2-1
len: 15
CDR3nt: TGTGCCAGCAGTGCACCAGCGGGGGCGGAGGCTGAGCAGTTCTTC
CDR3aa: CASSAPAGAEAEQFF

abundance: NA
d_gene: NA
v_gene: TRBV4-2
j_gene: TRBJ1-1
len: 16
CDR3nt: TGTGCCAGCAGCCAAGATCGGGGCAGGACGAACACTGAAGCTTTCTTT
CDR3aa: CASSQDRGRTNTEAFF

abundance: NA
d_gene: NA
v_gene: TRBV9
j_gene: TRBJ1-2
len: 16
CDR3nt: TGTGCCAGCAGCGTAGTGGGTTTACAGGGAGACTATGGCTACACCTTC
CDR3aa: CASSVVGLQGDYGYTF

abundance: NA
d_gene: TRBD2
v_gene: TRBV5-1
j_gene: TRBJ2-7
len: 16
CDR3nt: TGCGCCAGCAGCGCGCTAGCGGGGGGGACAGGCTACGAGCAGTACTTC
CDR3aa: CASSALAGGTGYEQYF

abundance: NA
d_gene: TRBD2
v_gene: TRBV18
j_gene: TRBJ2-1
len: 17
CDR3nt: TGTGCCAGCTCACCGCTCCGGTCGGGGGGGGGCCTCAATGAGCAGTTCTTC
CDR3aa: CASSPLRSGGGLNEQFF

abundance: NA
d_gene: NA
v_gene: TRBV6-1
j_gene: TRBJ1-5
len: 13
CDR3nt: TGTGCCAGCAGTGAAATATGGGATCAGCCCCAGCATTTT
CDR3aa: CASSEIWDQPQHF

abundance: NA
d_gene: TRBD1
v_gene: TRBV2
j_gene: TRBJ1-2
len: 12
CDR3nt: TGTGCCAGCAGTGAGACAGGGTACGGCTACACCTTC
CDR3aa: CASSETGYGYTF

abundance: NA
d_gene: NA
v_gene: TRBV6-5
j_gene: TRBJ1-5
len: 13
CDR3nt: TGTGCCAGCACCCACATCAGCAATCAGCCCCAGCATTTT
CDR3aa: CASTHISNQPQHF

abundance: once
d_gene: NA
v_gene: TRBV12-3/TRBV12-4
j_gene: TRBJ2-4
len: 13
CDR3nt: TGTGCCAGCACGGGGATGGCCAAAAACATTCAGTACTTC
CDR3aa: CASTGMAKNIQYF

abundance: NA
d_gene: TRBD1
v_gene: TRBV19
j_gene: TRBJ1-5
len: 18
CDR3nt: TGTGCCAGTAGTCTAGGAGGGACAGGGGGATTTAGCAATCAGCCCCAGCATTTT
CDR3aa: CASSLGGTGGFSNQPQHF

abundance: NA
d_gene: NA
v_gene: TRBV30
j_gene: TRBJ2-3
len: 12
CDR3nt: TGTGCCTGGAGTTTACTGGGGGGTACGCAGTATTTT
CDR3aa: CAWSLLGGTQYF

abundance: NA
d_gene: TRBD1
v_gene: TRBV5-1
j_gene: TRBJ1-2
len: 15
CDR3nt: TGCGCCAGCAGCCTAGGGACAGGGCACAGCGATGGCTACACCTTC
CDR3aa: CASSLGTGHSDGYTF

abundance: NA
d_gene: NA
v_gene: TRBV27
j_gene: TRBJ1-2
len: 16
CDR3nt: TGTGCCAGCAGTTTATCACCGACGGGTCGGAACTATGGCTACACCTTC
CDR3aa: CASSLSPTGRNYGYTF

abundance: NA
d_gene: TRBD1
v_gene: TRBV27
j_gene: TRBJ2-7
len: 15
CDR3nt: TGTGCCAGCAGTTTCTGGACAGGGGGCCCATACGAGCAGTACTTC
CDR3aa: CASSFWTGGPYEQYF

abundance: NA
d_gene: TRBD1
v_gene: TRBV5-4
j_gene: TRBJ2-3
len: 17
CDR3nt: TGTGCCAGCAGCGTCCTCCGGGGACAGGGGAGCACAGATACGCAGTATTTT
CDR3aa: CASSVLRGQGSTDTQYF

abundance: NA
d_gene: NA
v_gene: TRBV27
j_gene: TRBJ1-6
len: 15
CDR3nt: TGTGCCAGCAGTCCACAACGGACGGCAAATTCACCCCTCCACTTT
CDR3aa: CASSPQRTANSPLHF

abundance: NA
d_gene: NA
v_gene: TRBV5-1
j_gene: TRBJ2-5
len: 15
CDR3nt: TGCGCCAGCAGCCTTGGGCGGGGGCCTGAAGAGACCCAGTACTTC
CDR3aa: CASSLGRGPEETQYF

abundance: NA
d_gene: NA
v_gene: TRBV27
j_gene: TRBJ2-5
len: 15
CDR3nt: TGTGCCAGCGGCTCTGTCCTGGGGCTAGCAGAGACCCAGTACTTC
CDR3aa: CASGSVLGLAETQYF

abundance: once
d_gene: NA
v_gene: TRBV28
j_gene: TRBJ2-7
len: 17
CDR3nt: TGTGCCAGCAGTTTCCCGATGGGGGGCAGGGGGAGTAACGAGCAGTACTTC
CDR3aa: CASSFPMGGRGSNEQYF